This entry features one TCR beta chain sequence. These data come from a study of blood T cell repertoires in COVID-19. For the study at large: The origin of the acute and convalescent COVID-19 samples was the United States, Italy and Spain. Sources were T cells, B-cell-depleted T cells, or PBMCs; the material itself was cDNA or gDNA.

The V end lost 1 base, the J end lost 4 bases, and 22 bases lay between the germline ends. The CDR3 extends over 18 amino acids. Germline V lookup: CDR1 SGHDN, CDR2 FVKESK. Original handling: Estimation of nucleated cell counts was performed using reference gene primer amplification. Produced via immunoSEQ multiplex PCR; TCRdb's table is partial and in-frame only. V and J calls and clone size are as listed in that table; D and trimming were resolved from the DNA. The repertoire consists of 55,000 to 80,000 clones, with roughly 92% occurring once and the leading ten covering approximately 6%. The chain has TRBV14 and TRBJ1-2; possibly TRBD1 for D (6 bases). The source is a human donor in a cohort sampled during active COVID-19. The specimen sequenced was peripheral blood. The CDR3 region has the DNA TGTGCCAGCAGCCAAGGAACCGTCGGGGGGGCGCGGTTCTATGGCTACACCTTC. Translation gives CASSQGTVGGARFYGYTF.